The clone carrying this T cell receptor (beta chain) showed up many times. The V gene lost 3 bases and the J gene lost 8 bases, with 13 bases spanning the gap. In germline, CDR1 is DFQATT, CDR2 SNEGSKA (reference sequence). CDR3 length: 12 residues. The template used for profiling TCR beta VDJ and CDR3 was genomic DNA. TCRdb independently ran MiXCR on the reads; one entry per CDR3 protein. Found here are about 180,000 distinct CDR3 sequences, approximately 48% of them singletons; the top ten hold roughly 13%. Patients included in sequencing had previously demonstrated CD8+CD57+ cell expansion by flow cytometry. This specimen belongs to a study of CD8+CD57+ T cells in acquired aplastic anemia. Looking at the study overall: Average DNA yield from sorted CD4+ and CD8+ cells was approximately 3 ug.

The sample consisted of sorted CD4+, CD8+, or CD8+CD57+ T cells (not recorded which) from PBMCs. The receptor comes from a human donor with aplastic anemia. The chain carries TRBV20-1 and TRBJ1-1, with D maybe TRBD1 (6 bases). This CDR3 is CSASQTGTEAFF. The CDR3 DNA sequence: TGCAGTGCTAGTCAAACCGGGACAGAAGCTTTCTTT.